This T cell receptor (beta chain) was profiled in a study of T-cell reconstitution after alpha-beta-depleted transplantation in children. Study findings and constraints: Reportedly, roughly two months post-transplant, alpha-beta T cells arose from several hundred expanded graft clones. Surviving recipient T cells and intrathymic progenitors accounted for some patients' high TCRbeta diversity at day 60. Newly produced T cells mostly accounted for T-cell counts and diversity one year post-transplant.

To note about this clonotype: The antigen is not known.

Germline-derived CDR1 and CDR2 are LNHNV and YYDKDF (reference sequence). This CDR3 contains 14 residues. Trimming left V 5 bases short and J 4 bases short, with 11 bases between. Molecular barcoding with unique molecular identifiers was used for the TCRbeta library. TCRdb reprocessed the PCR reads with MiXCR, giving one entry per CDR3 protein. The table shows about 980,000 distinct CDR3 sequences, with 25% to 35% occurring only once. The material sequenced was PBMCs, mostly from graft donor cells, taken 360 days after TCRalphabeta/CD19-depleted stem cell transplant. V is TRBV15 and J is TRBJ1-4; perhaps TRBD1 as D (5 bases). The sequence came from a boy under two years old who had a stem cell transplant for SCID, so the T cells may come from the graft donor. This CDR3 reads CATSLGRFNEKLFF. The CDR3 nucleotides read TGTGCCACCAGCCTGGGACGGTTTAATGAAAAACTGTTTTTT.